This T cell receptor (beta chain) was retrieved from a study of response to subunit inactivated influenza vaccine. Notes on the study in general: Each seasonal influenza vaccination, the authors suggested, recruits few new T cells.

Via MiXCR, TCRdb re-called the RT-PCR reads, giving one row per CDR3 protein. Of about 240,000 distinct CDR3 sequences detected, 10% to 15% appear once; the ten largest clones hold 7.5% to 10%. The CDR3 consists of 16 residues. The V gene's germline CDR1 is SGHTA and CDR2 FQGNSA. With 4 bases removed from V and 4 bases from J, the gap between germline ends came to 20 bases. This clonotype showed up many times. Antigen unknown. The source material was non-naive T cells sorted from PBMCs, sampled around 14 days before vaccination. This clonotype originated in a middle-aged man who received an inactivated influenza vaccine. The chain couples TRBV7-2 to TRBJ2-7; D is perhaps TRBD2 (6 bases). In nucleotides, the CDR3 is TGTGCCAGCAGCTGGACCCCGGGACTCCCTATGTACGAGCAGTACTTC. It yields the protein CASSWTPGLPMYEQYF.